This record concerns one T cell receptor (beta chain) sequence. TCRdb's table, derived via immunoSEQ multiplex PCR, lists solely in-frame clones and lacks some. The data show 120,000 to 150,000 clones, roughly 86% seen once. Per germline, CDR1 LNHNV and CDR2 YYDKDF (reference sequence). Trimming left V 1 base short and J 7 bases short, with 14 bases between. This CDR3 contains 14 residues. This specimen belongs to a study of blood T cell repertoires in COVID-19. Sequencing was performed on peripheral blood. The sequence came from a woman aged 60 to 75 with acute or convalescent COVID-19. The chain uses TRBV15 and TRBJ2-7, with D possibly being TRBD1 (6 bases). CDR3 sequence reads: CATSRGTAKGEQYF. The DNA for the CDR3 is TGTGCCACCAGCAGAGGGACAGCCAAAGGGGAGCAGTACTTC.